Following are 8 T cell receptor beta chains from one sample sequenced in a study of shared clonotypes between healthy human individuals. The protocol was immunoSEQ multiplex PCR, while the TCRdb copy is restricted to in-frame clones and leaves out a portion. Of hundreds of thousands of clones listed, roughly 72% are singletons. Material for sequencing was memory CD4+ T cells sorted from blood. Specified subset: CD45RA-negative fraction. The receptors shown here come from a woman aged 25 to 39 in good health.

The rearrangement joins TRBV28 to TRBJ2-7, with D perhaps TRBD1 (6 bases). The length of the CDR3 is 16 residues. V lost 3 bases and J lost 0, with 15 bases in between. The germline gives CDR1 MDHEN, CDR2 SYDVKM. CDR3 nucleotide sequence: TGTGCCAGCAGTTTTTCCCTCAGGGGTCTCTCCTACGAGCAGTACTTC. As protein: CASSFSLRGLSYEQYF.

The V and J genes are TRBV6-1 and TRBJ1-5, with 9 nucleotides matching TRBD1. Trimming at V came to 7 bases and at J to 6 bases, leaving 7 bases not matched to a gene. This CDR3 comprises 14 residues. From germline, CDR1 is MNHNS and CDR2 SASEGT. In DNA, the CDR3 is TGTGCCAGCACCCCGGACAGGGGACTTCAGCCCCAGCATTTT. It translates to CASTPDRGLQPQHF.

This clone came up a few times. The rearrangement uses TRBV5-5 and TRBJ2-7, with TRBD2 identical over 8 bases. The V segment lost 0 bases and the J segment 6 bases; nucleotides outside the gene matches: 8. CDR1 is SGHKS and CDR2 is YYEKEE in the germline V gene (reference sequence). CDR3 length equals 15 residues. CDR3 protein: CASSLAPGGPREQYF. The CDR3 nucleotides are TGTGCCAGCAGCTTGGCGCCGGGAGGGCCCCGCGAGCAGTACTTC.

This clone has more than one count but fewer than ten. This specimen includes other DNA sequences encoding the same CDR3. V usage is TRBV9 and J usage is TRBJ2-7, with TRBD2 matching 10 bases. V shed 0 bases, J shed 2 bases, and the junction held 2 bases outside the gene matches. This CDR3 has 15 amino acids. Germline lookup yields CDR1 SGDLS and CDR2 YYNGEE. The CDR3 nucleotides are TGTGCCAGCAGCGTAGGGACTAGCGGAACCTACGAGCAGTACTTC. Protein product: CASSVGTSGTYEQYF.

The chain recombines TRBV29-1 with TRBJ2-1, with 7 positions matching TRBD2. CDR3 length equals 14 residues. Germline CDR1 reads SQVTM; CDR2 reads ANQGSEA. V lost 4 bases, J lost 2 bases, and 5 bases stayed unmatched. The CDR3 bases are TGCAGCGTTGCTAGCGGAGGCACCTACAATGAGCAGTTCTTC. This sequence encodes CSVASGGTYNEQFF.

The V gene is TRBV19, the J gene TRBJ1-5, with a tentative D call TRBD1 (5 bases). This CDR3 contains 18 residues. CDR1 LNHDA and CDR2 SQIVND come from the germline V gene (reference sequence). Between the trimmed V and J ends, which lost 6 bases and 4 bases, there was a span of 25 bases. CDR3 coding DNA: TGTGCCAGTAGCCGATCCGGGACGAGGGGCGTTGCAAATCAGCCCCAGCATTTT. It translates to CASSRSGTRGVANQPQHF.

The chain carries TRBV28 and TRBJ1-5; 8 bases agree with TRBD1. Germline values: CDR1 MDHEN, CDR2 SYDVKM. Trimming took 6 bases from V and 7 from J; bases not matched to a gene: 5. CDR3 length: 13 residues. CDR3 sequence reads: CASRADRVQPQHF. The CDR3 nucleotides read TGTGCCAGCAGAGCGGACAGGGTCCAGCCCCAGCATTTT.

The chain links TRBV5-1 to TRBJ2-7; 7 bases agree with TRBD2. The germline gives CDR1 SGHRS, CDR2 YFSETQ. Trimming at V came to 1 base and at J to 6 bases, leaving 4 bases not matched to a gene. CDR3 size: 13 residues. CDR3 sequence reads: CASSLWGGLEQYF. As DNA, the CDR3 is TGCGCCAGCAGCTTGTGGGGAGGGCTCGAGCAGTACTTC.